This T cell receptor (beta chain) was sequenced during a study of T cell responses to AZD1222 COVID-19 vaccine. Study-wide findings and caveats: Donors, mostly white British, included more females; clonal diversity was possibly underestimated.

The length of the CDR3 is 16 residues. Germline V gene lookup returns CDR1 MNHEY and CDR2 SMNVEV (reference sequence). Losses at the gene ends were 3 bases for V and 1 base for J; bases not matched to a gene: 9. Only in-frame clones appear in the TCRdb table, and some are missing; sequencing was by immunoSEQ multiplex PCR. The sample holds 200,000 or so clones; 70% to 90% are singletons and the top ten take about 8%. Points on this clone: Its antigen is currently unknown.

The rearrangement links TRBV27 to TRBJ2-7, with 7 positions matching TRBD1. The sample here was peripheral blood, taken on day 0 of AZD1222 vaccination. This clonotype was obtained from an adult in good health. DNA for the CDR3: TGTGCCAGCAGTTTGGTTCAGGGGGTTCCTTCCTACGAGCAGTACTTC. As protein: CASSLVQGVPSYEQYF.